This entry features one T cell receptor (beta chain) sequence. This clone's antigen is unknown. No much larger clonotype is one base removed from it; base qualities were not supplied. This sample stems from a study of blood T cell repertoires in COVID-19 (dated by TCRdb to 2019 to 2021). Some background on the complete study: Samples covering the acute and convalescent phases of COVID-19 were provided by collaborators in the United States, Italy and Spain. The prospective study material was composed of cDNA or gDNA derived from T cells, B-cell-depleted T cells, or PBMCs. Samples came from the ongoing ImmuneRACE study (first 160 participants) plus 1,254 subjects from 6 global collaborators. Sample metadata almost always included a de-identified subject ID, COVID-19 status, age in years and sex. A freely available public database, intended as a resource for researchers studying the immune response to SARS-CoV-2, is where the repertoires were released. Where available, HLA class I and class II types were taken from metadata supplied by the sample provider and were not determined by assay-based typing. Deeply sampled blood TCRbeta repertoires from subjects exposed to, actively infected with, or recovered from COVID-19 were included in the dataset. Results the study describes overall, beyond this receptor: The quantity of clinical and demographic metadata differed by source and by participant and was supplied without curation.

In the prospective study, participants were about 18 to 100 years old, resided in under 30 geographic areas of the United States, and were enrolled through a virtual design. Cohort assignment in the prospective study relied on participant-reported clinical history from a screening survey and a study questionnaire. For ImmuneRACE Cohort 3, a participant was defined as recovered based on two consecutive negative NP/OP PCR tests, clearance by a healthcare professional, or resolution of symptoms. In the prospective study, whole blood, serum and a nasopharyngeal or oropharyngeal swab were collected from each participant by mobile phlebotomists. Over a roughly 2-month period, participants in the prospective study had the option of providing additional blood draws and questionnaires. Blood samples from the prospective study were shipped frozen or at room temperature prior to DNA extraction. From cysteine to phenylalanine, the CDR3 is 13 amino acids long. Only the CDR3 part of the read is kept: 39 bases, read in frame from the first base. The V end loses 4 bases and the J end loses 0 bases, and a stretch of 6 bases separates them. CDR1 and CDR2 (SGHRS, YFSETQ) derive from the germline V gene.

TCRbeta CDR3 regions were amplified from genomic DNA by means of the immunoSEQ Assay, a bias-controlled multiplex PCR. The authors' analysis ran thus. The number of nucleated cells in each sample was estimated by amplification of reference gene primers within the assay. Sequence reads were collapsed and filtered to measure the absolute abundance of every unique TCRbeta CDR3 rearrangement. For each sample, productive Simpson clonality was calculated as the square root of Simpson's diversity index over productive rearrangements. In TCRdb, the immuneACCESS table is reduced to in-frame sequences with V and J assigned. These tables do not hold every clone; where another copy was compared, an unresolved V gene accounts for under half, and the others remain unexplained. The D gene and trimming were derived from the DNA, and the V and J assignments and clone size from that table. In this sample the table shows 200,000 to 250,000 clones, roughly 85% of which occur a single time. Roughly a sixth of the sample rests with the top ten.

Sequenced sample: PBMCs or T cells enriched from blood (not recorded which). This TCR came from a middle-aged man who had recovered from COVID-19. The V and J segments used are TRBV5-1 and TRBJ2-3; the D gene is unclear. The CDR3 loop reads CASSPPSTDTQYF. The bases are TGCGCCAGCAGCCCCCCTAGCACAGATACGCAGTATTTT.